This T cell receptor beta chain is drawn from a study of T cell responses to AZD1222 COVID-19 vaccine. The CDR3 runs to 15 residues. The J segment lost 7 bases and the V segment lost 5 bases, leaving 9 bases of the junction unmatched. Germline values: CDR1 MGHDK, CDR2 SYGVNS. The assay was immunoSEQ multiplex PCR, and TCRdb's table has in-frame clones only and misses some. The sample consists of more than 90,000 clones, 88% of them appearing once. Pooled samples include second doses given at about 4 or 12 weeks. Overall study results and limits: Repertoire sampling occurred only after the peak T cell response. Unmutated variant regions reportedly attract nearly half of all spike-specific TCRs.

Note on this clone: Its antigen remains unknown.

The chain employs TRBV25-1 and TRBJ1-5, with 9 bases that match TRBD1. The receptor's source is an adult who received the AZD1222 COVID-19 vaccine. The sequencing used peripheral blood, collected 28 days after the second AZD1222 dose. In DNA, the CDR3 is TGTGCCAGCAGTATTAGGGACAGGGCAGGGCAGCCCCAGCATTTT. The encoded protein is CASSIRDRAGQPQHF.